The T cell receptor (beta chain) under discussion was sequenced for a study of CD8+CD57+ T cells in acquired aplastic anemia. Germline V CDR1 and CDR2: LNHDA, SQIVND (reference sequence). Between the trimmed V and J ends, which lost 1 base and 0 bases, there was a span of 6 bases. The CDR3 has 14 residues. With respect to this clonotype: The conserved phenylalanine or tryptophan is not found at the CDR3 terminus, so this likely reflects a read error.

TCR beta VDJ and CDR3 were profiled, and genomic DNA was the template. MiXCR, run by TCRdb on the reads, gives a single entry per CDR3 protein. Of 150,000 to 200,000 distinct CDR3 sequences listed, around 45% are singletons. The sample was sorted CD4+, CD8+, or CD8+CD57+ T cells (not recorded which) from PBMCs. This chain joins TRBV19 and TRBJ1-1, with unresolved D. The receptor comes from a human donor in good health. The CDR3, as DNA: TGTGCCAGTAGTATAGTCAAGGTGAACACTGAAGCTTTCTTA. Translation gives CASSIVKVNTEAFL.